These T cell receptor beta chains were read from a single sample in a study of blood T cell repertoires in COVID-19. Assay: immunoSEQ multiplex PCR; the TCRdb copy retains only in-frame clones and omits some. The table shows roughly 300,000 clones, with roughly 88% occurring only once. The specimen was peripheral blood. The receptors come from a woman between 45 and 65 years old with acute or convalescent COVID-19. CDR3s include the opening cysteine and the closing phenylalanine or tryptophan. The D gene is left open where the match is weak. A clone size is listed for some rows: how often the clone was seen (once, few, many), or a class if it is expanded.

>TRBJ2-7|.|.|TRBV28
CASSLGDIYEQYF
TGTGCCAGCAGTTTAGGGGACATCTACGAGCAGTACTTC
>TRBJ2-3|.|TRBD2|TRBV7-9
CASSFRALAGEFDTQYF
TGTGCCAGCAGCTTTAGGGCCCTAGCGGGAGAGTTTGATACGCAGTATTTT
>TRBJ2-7|few|TRBD1|TRBV10-3
CAISEFDPGGAYEQYF
TGTGCCATCAGTGAGTTTGACCCAGGGGGCGCATACGAGCAGTACTTC
>TRBJ2-1|.|.|TRBV7-9
CASSPDRWRVDEQFF
TGTGCCAGCAGCCCCGACAGATGGCGAGTGGATGAGCAGTTCTTC
>TRBJ1-2|.|.|TRBV6-6
CASSSQGTNYGYTF
TGTGCCAGCAGTTCCCAGGGGACTAACTATGGCTACACCTTC
>TRBJ1-4|few|.|TRBV7-2
CASSLARAGNEKLFF
TGTGCCAGCAGCTTAGCTCGGGCGGGTAATGAAAAACTGTTTTTT
>TRBJ1-5|few|TRBD1|TRBV19
CASGDRGNNQPQHF
TGTGCCAGTGGGGACAGGGGGAACAATCAGCCCCAGCATTTT
>TRBJ2-7|.|TRBD2|TRBV20-1
CSASLGLATYEQYF
TGCAGTGCTAGTCTAGGACTAGCGACGTACGAGCAGTACTTC
>TRBJ2-2|.|TRBD2|TRBV5-6
CASSPGLAAVNTGELFF
TGTGCCAGCAGCCCGGGACTAGCGGCCGTGAACACCGGGGAGCTGTTTTTT
>TRBJ2-7|.|TRBD2|TRBV7-9
CASSLAWGSGSSYEQYF
TGTGCCAGCAGCTTAGCGTGGGGTAGCGGGAGCTCCTACGAGCAGTACTTC
>TRBJ2-3|few|TRBD2|TRBV28
CASSWGGTDTQYF
TGTGCCAGCAGTTGGGGGGGTACAGATACGCAGTATTTT
>TRBJ2-7|.|.|TRBV19
CASSSDRDYEQYF
TGTGCCAGTAGTTCGGACAGAGACTACGAGCAGTACTTC
>TRBJ2-7|.|TRBD2|TRBV5-1
CASRYLAGGTDEQYF
TGCGCCAGCAGGTATCTAGCGGGAGGGACAGACGAGCAGTACTTC
>TRBJ2-1|.|TRBD2|TRBV6-5
CASSYSGTSWRNEQFF
TGTGCCAGCAGTTACTCAGGGACTAGCTGGCGCAATGAGCAGTTCTTC
>TRBJ2-7|.|.|TRBV18
CASSPGRSSYEQYF
TGTGCCAGCTCACCGGGTCGGAGCTCCTACGAGCAGTACTTC
>TRBJ1-1|once|.|TRBV9
CASSAIQRGMGEAFF
TGTGCCAGCAGCGCCATCCAAAGGGGGATGGGTGAAGCTTTCTTT